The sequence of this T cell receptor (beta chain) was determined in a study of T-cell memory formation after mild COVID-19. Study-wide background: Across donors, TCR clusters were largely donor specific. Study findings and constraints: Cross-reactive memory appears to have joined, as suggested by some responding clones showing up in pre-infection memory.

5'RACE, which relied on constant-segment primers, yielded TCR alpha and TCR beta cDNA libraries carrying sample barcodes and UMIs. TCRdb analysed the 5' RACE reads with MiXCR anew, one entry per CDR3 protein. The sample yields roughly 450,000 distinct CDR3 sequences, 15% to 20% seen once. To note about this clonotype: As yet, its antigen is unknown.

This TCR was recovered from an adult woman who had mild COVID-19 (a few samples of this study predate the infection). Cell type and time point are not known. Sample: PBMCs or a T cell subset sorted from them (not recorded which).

CDR3 nucleotides: TGTGCCAGCAGCTTAGGGGAGGATGCGGGAGTTTCCTACAATGAGCAGTTCTTC. This translates into CASSLGEDAGVSYNEQFF. The genes are TRBV11-1 and TRBJ2-1; TRBD2 matches 7 bases. The CDR3 runs to 18 residues. The J segment lost 1 base and the V segment lost 1 base, leaving 10 bases of the junction unmatched. Germline V gives CDR1 SGHAT, CDR2 FQDESV (reference sequence).